This TCR beta chain was captured in a study of T cells in localized non-small cell lung cancer. Findings of the study overall: Of the tissues analyzed, uninvolved adjacent lung showed maximal T cell clonality, greater than tumor.

Some clones are missing from TCRdb's copy, which holds only in-frame ones; the method was immunoSEQ multiplex PCR. The sample contains 50,000 or so clones, around three quarters of which appear only once. This clone showed up just once. Its antigen is unknown. This CDR3 comprises 11 residues. Between the trimmed V and J ends, which lost 4 bases and 2 bases, there was a span of 2 bases. Germline assignment: CDR1 SGHRS and CDR2 YFSETQ. The J gene is TRBJ2-3, the V gene TRBV5-1; no firm D call. The receptor's source is a woman between 35 and 75 years old with stage II lung adenocarcinoma. The input for sequencing was PBMCs, taken before any cancer treatment. CDR3 region: CASSHTDTQYF. CDR3 DNA sequence: TGCGCCAGCAGCCACACAGATACGCAGTATTTT.